One sample yielded the 13 T cell receptor beta chains listed below, sequenced in a study of blood T cell repertoires in COVID-19. Assay used: immunoSEQ multiplex PCR; TCRdb lists only in-frame clones, some missing. Of over 200,000 clones in the sample, over 75% were seen once. Sequencing was carried out using peripheral blood. Receptor source: a man in his forties with active or convalescent COVID-19.

The chain couples TRBV6-6 to TRBJ1-1; 7 bases are shared with TRBD1. Germline V gene lookup returns CDR1 MNHNY and CDR2 SVGAGI (reference sequence). With V trimmed by 2 bases and J by 3 bases, 6 bases remained unmatched. The CDR3 has 15 amino acids. The CDR3 sequence: CASSYIRGSDTEAFF. CDR3 nucleotide sequence: TGTGCCAGCAGTTACATCAGGGGGTCGGACACTGAAGCTTTCTTT.

In nucleotides, the CDR3 is TGTGCCAGCAGTTACGAAGGAACGGCGGGGGAGCAGTACTTC. It codes for CASSYEGTAGEQYF. The chain links TRBV6-5 to TRBJ2-7; tentatively, D is TRBD2 (6 bases). The CDR3 extends over 14 amino acids. Germline CDR1 reads MNHEY; CDR2 reads SVGAGI. Trimming shortened V by 2 bases and J by 7 bases, and 15 bases separated the two germline ends.

The chain is built from TRBV18 and TRBJ2-5; the match to TRBD2 covers 8 bases. CDR3 length: 14 residues. J gave up 4 bases and V 3 bases, and 4 bases lay outside the gene matches. Germline CDR1 reads KGHSH; CDR2 reads LQKENI. CDR3 sequence (DNA): TGTGCCAGCTCACCCAGCGGGGGAGGAGAGACCCAGTACTTC. Amino acid sequence: CASSPSGGGETQYF. The complete variable domain, with remaining parts taken from reference TRBV18 and TRBJ2-5, reads NAGVMQNPRHLVRRRGQEARLRCSPMKGHSHVYWYRQLPEEGLKFMVYLQKENIIDESGMPKERFSAEFPKEGPSILRIQQVVRGDSAAYFCASSPSGGGETQYFGPGTRLLVL.

This chain connects TRBV3-1 (or the pseudogene TRBV3-2) to TRBJ2-1, with 13 bases identical to TRBD2. CDR3 size: 17 residues. Germline V gene data show CDR1 as LGHDT and CDR2 as YNNKEL (reference sequence). J gave up 10 bases and V 1 base, and 10 bases lay outside the gene matches. The CDR3 region has the DNA TGTGCCAGCAGCCAAGGCGGACTAGCGGGAGTAGGGGAAGAGCAGTTCTTC. Its translation is CASSQGGLAGVGEEQFF.

The chain couples TRBV28 to TRBJ1-2, with D perhaps TRBD1 (6 bases). Germline V gene sequence: CDR1 MDHEN, CDR2 SYDVKM. Trimming took off 7 bases at V and 9 bases at J, with 18 bases between the two ends. The CDR3 loop spans 13 amino acids. CDR3 residues: CASTGGEILSYTF. CDR3 bases: TGTGCCAGCACTGGGGGCGAAATATTGAGCTACACCTTC.

This clone was detected once. The chain combines TRBV7-2 with TRBJ2-3, with D maybe TRBD2 (5 bases). Germline assignment: CDR1 SGHTA and CDR2 FQGNSA. The V end was cut by 2 bases, the J end by 7 bases, with 7 bases between. CDR3 size: 12 residues. The CDR3 nucleotides read TGTGCCAGCAGCTTAACGGGAAATACGCAGTATTTT. Translated: CASSLTGNTQYF.

This chain joins TRBV28 and TRBJ2-7; TRBD2 is a possible D gene (6 bases). CDR1 is MDHEN and CDR2 is SYDVKM in the germline V gene. V was cut by 3 bases and J by 1 base, with 19 bases left in between. The CDR3 contains 17 residues. The CDR3 nucleotides are TGTGCCAGCAGTTTTGGGGCTCCGGGACTCGAGTCCTACGAGCAGTACTTC. Translation gives CASSFGAPGLESYEQYF.

This chain connects TRBV10-3 to TRBJ2-7; 9 bases map to TRBD1. The length of the CDR3 is 13 residues. J was trimmed by 6 bases and V by 8 bases; bases with no gene match: 8. CDR1 ENHRY and CDR2 SYGVKD come from the germline V gene. CDR3 DNA sequence: TGTGCCATCTCGGACAGGGGTCGCGGCGAGCAGTACTTC. Translating gives CAISDRGRGEQYF.

This clone turned up a few times. In nucleotides, the CDR3 is TGTGCCAGCAGTTTACAGGGAACTGGAAACACCATATATTTT. Its translation is CASSLQGTGNTIYF. This chain links TRBV27 with TRBJ1-3, with D maybe TRBD1 (5 bases). The V end lost 2 bases, the J end lost 2 bases, and 7 bases lay between the germline ends. Per germline, CDR1 MNHEY and CDR2 SMNVEV (reference sequence). The CDR3 loop spans 14 amino acids.

This chain uses TRBV15 with TRBJ2-7, with D perhaps matching TRBD2 (7 bases). This CDR3 contains 15 residues. Trimming pared 3 bases from V and 2 bases from J, leaving 14 bases between. From germline, CDR1 is LNHNV and CDR2 YYDKDF (reference sequence). As DNA, the CDR3 is TGTGCCACCAGCAGGGACAGCGGGGCGGCCTACGAGCAGTACTTC. It codes for CATSRDSGAAYEQYF.

The V gene is TRBV19, the J gene TRBJ1-6, with TRBD1 as a possible D gene (5 bases). Trimming cost V 3 bases and J 13 bases, with 16 bases left between them. The CDR3 totals 14 residues. CDR1 is LNHDA, CDR2 SQIVND, per germline (reference sequence). The CDR3, as DNA: TGTGCCAGTAGTATCGGCAGGGATGTACGGCCCCTCCACTTT. Translation: CASSIGRDVRPLHF. Using reference TRBV19 and TRBJ1-6 for the parts outside the CDR3, the full variable domain is DGGITQSPKYLFRKEGQNVTLSCEQNLNHDAMYWYRQDPGQGLRLIYYSQIVNDFQKGDIAEGYSVSREKKESFPLTVTSAQKNPTAFYLCASSIGRDVRPLHFGNGTRLTVT.

The table lists this clone with a count of one. The CDR3 reads CASSFTAGGSETQYF. CDR3 bases: TGTGCCAGCAGTTTCACCGCGGGGGGGTCAGAGACCCAGTACTTC. The V call is TRBV6-5, the J call TRBJ2-5; 9 bases fit TRBD2. After removal of 4 bases from V and 4 bases from J, the junction contained 7 bases not matched to a gene. Germline V gives CDR1 MNHEY, CDR2 SVGAGI. This CDR3 contains 15 residues.

The chain couples TRBV10-3 to TRBJ2-1, with 10 bases fitting TRBD2. The CDR3 length is 16 residues. V shed 4 bases, J shed 6 bases, and the junction held 9 bases outside the gene matches. Germline values: CDR1 ENHRY, CDR2 SYGVKD. CDR3 coding DNA: TGTGCCATCAGTGTCGGTAGCGGGGGGTCTGGCAATGAGCAGTTCTTC. It codes for CAISVGSGGSGNEQFF.